The rows below give T cell receptor beta chains drawn from one sample of a study of CD8 T cells in ankylosing spondylitis. A single record per CDR3 protein comes from TCRdb applying MiXCR to the 5' RACE reads. Among some 800,000 distinct CDR3 sequences, approximately 10% were seen once, and the ten largest hold more than 0.5%. Sample: blood, either unsorted or a sorted T cell fraction (not recorded which). The source of these receptors is a male donor with ankylosing spondylitis. Both conserved end residues are part of each CDR3. A D gene is named only where the DNA matches it firmly. Clone sizes are given selectively: once, few, many, or a class where the clone is expanded.

size	V	J	length	D	CDR3	DNA
few	TRBV28	TRBJ1-1	12	.	CASSHGWSEAFF	TGTGCCAGCAGCCACGGGTGGTCCGAAGCTTTCTTT
.	TRBV6-1	TRBJ1-4	14	.	CASSESGYGEKLFF	TGTGCCAGCAGTGAATCGGGCTACGGGGAAAAACTGTTTTTT
few	TRBV3-1	TRBJ2-1	15	.	CASGSEFSSYNEQFF	TGTGCCAGCGGGTCGGAGTTCAGCTCCTACAATGAGCAGTTCTTC
.	TRBV18	TRBJ1-2	15	TRBD1	CASSQGQEAYYGYTF	TGTGCCAGCTCACAGGGACAGGAGGCCTACTATGGCTACACCTTC
.	TRBV9	TRBJ1-6	16	.	CASSVSPGARNSPLHF	TGTGCCAGCAGCGTTTCTCCCGGAGCGCGGAATTCACCCCTCCACTTT
.	TRBV5-5	TRBJ1-2	14	.	CASSFAGVNYGYTF	TGTGCCAGCAGCTTTGCAGGGGTTAACTATGGCTACACCTTC
many	TRBV10-3	TRBJ2-7	14	TRBD2	CAITKLAGAYEQYF	TGTGCCATCACTAAGCTAGCGGGAGCGTACGAGCAGTACTTC
many	TRBV7-2	TRBJ2-1	13	.	CASSLYWGSEQFF	TGTGCCAGCAGCTTATATTGGGGCAGTGAGCAGTTCTTC
few	TRBV20-1	TRBJ2-3	12	.	CSARTISDTQYF	TGCAGTGCTAGGACTATCTCAGATACGCAGTATTTT
.	TRBV6-2/TRBV6-3	TRBJ2-3	13	.	CASSTVVGDTQYF	TGTGCCAGCAGTACGGTGGTGGGAGATACGCAGTATTTT
.	TRBV7-2	TRBJ2-3	14	TRBD2	CASSRTPGGDTQYF	TGTGCCAGCAGCCGGACACCGGGGGGAGATACGCAGTATTTT
.	TRBV2	TRBJ1-1	12	.	CASVWVLAEAFF	TGTGCCAGCGTTTGGGTTTTGGCTGAAGCTTTCTTT
few	TRBV18	TRBJ2-5	14	.	CASSKDTYQETQYF	TGTGCCAGCTCAAAAGACACCTACCAAGAGACCCAGTACTTC
few	TRBV6-5	TRBJ2-7	15	.	CASSYGDPGTYEQYF	TGTGCCAGCAGTTACGGGGACCCGGGTACCTACGAGCAGTACTTC